A selection of T cell receptor beta chains follows, all from one sample in a study of T cells in Graves' hyperthyroidism and ophthalmopathy. Via MiXCR, TCRdb re-called the multiplex PCR reads, giving one row per CDR3 protein. The sample carries around 190,000 distinct CDR3 sequences, about a sixth recorded once. Sequencing was carried out using blood. The receptors derive from a woman aged 45-65 years with Graves' hyperthyroidism. CDR3s include the opening cysteine and the closing phenylalanine or tryptophan. The D gene is left open where the match is weak. Size is omitted from some rows. Given values are once, few, many or a class for expanded clones.

>TRBJ2-5|TRBV11-2|NA|TRBD1
CASSSQTGKETQYF
TGTGCCAGCAGCTCCCAGACAGGGAAAGAGACCCAGTACTTC
>TRBJ2-1|TRBV10-1|many|NA
CASSPTRSSYNEQFF
TGCGCCAGCAGTCCTACTAGGAGCTCCTACAATGAGCAGTTCTTC
>TRBJ2-2|TRBV12-3/TRBV12-4|many|TRBD2
CASSLAGGPTGELFF
TGTGCCAGCAGTTTAGCGGGAGGGCCCACCGGGGAGCTGTTTTTT
>TRBJ2-1|TRBV12-3/TRBV12-4|many|TRBD2
CASSLLAGGLLGRDNEQFF
TGTGCCAGCAGTTTACTAGCGGGAGGGCTGCTGGGAAGGGACAATGAGCAGTTCTTC
>TRBJ2-1|TRBV28|NA|TRBD2
CASRGGGIEQFF
TGTGCCAGCAGGGGGGGGGGTATTGAGCAGTTCTTC
>TRBJ2-1|TRBV11-2|many|NA
CASSFPYAYNEQFF
TGTGCCAGCAGCTTCCCCTACGCCTACAATGAGCAGTTCTTC
>TRBJ2-2|TRBV10-2|NA|NA
CASSVPAGELFF
TGCGCCAGCAGTGTCCCGGCCGGGGAGCTGTTTTTT
>TRBJ2-5|TRBV5-6|NA|TRBD1
CASGQTGTAQETQYF
TGTGCCAGCGGCCAGACCGGGACAGCCCAAGAGACCCAGTACTTC
>TRBJ1-4|TRBV19|NA|TRBD1
CASSRARQGRIDEKLFF
TGTGCCAGTAGTAGAGCTCGACAGGGAAGGATTGACGAAAAACTGTTTTTT
>TRBJ2-3|TRBV24-1|few|NA
CATSAAQGGADTQYF
TGTGCCACCAGTGCGGCCCAGGGAGGCGCAGATACGCAGTATTTT
>TRBJ2-7|TRBV5-6|NA|NA
CASSPGLDEQYF
TGTGCCAGCAGCCCCGGTCTTGACGAGCAGTACTTC
>TRBJ2-7|TRBV30|many|TRBD2
CAWKAGGSGEQYF
TGTGCCTGGAAGGCGGGAGGGAGTGGCGAGCAGTACTTC
>TRBJ2-7|TRBV30|many|NA
CAWTRGLTYEQYF
TGTGCCTGGACGCGGGGACTCACATACGAGCAGTACTTC
>TRBJ1-1|TRBV20-1|many|NA
CSASLGETEAFF
TGCAGTGCTAGTCTGGGAGAGACTGAAGCTTTCTTT
>TRBJ2-1|TRBV6-5|many|TRBD2
CASSYLLAGVNEQFF
TGTGCCAGCAGTTACTTGCTAGCGGGAGTTAATGAGCAGTTCTTC
>TRBJ1-4|TRBV5-6|NA|TRBD1
CASSWTGNEKLFF
TGTGCCAGCAGCTGGACAGGAAATGAAAAACTGTTTTTT
>TRBJ1-5|TRBV27|many|NA
CASRADIYSNQPQHF
TGTGCCAGCAGAGCGGACATTTATAGCAATCAGCCCCAGCATTTT
>TRBJ2-7|TRBV27|many|TRBD2
CASSLAGLGHEQYF
TGTGCCAGCAGTTTAGCGGGACTAGGCCACGAGCAGTACTTC